This passage covers 29 T cell receptor beta chains from one sample sequenced in a study of response to subunit inactivated influenza vaccine (dated by TCRdb to 2016 to 2019). The library was generated by RT-PCR. The sequencing machine was an Illumina HiSeq 2500. In-frame beta chains were kept once TCRdb had trimmed the public reads at Q25 with fastp and called clones with MiXCR. All rows with the same CDR3 protein become a single entry with the most common DNA and genes. For this sample there are approximately 170,000 distinct CDR3 sequences; 12% appear just once. The top ten clones comprise approximately 30% of the sample. These same records also appear under a second study, on T cells expressing NK-cell markers. Per the second study: TCR beta cDNA libraries were prepared using 5'RACE template switching, which introduced a universal primer site and unique molecular identifiers.

The sequencing used CD8+ T cells sorted from PBMCs, collected 11 to 12 days after vaccination. The receptors shown here come from a man between 45 and 60 years old who received an inactivated influenza vaccine. Donor details come from another sample of the same person, matched by shared clones.

V usage is TRBV12-3 or TRBV12-4 and J usage is TRBJ2-1, with 10 bases matching TRBD2. J gave up 7 bases and V 6 bases, and 9 bases lay outside the gene matches. This CDR3 spans 15 amino acids. The CDR3 sequence is CASSSPGLAYNEQFF. The CDR3 coding sequence is TGTGCCAGCAGCTCTCCGGGACTAGCGTATAATGAGCAGTTCTTC.

J is TRBJ2-5 and V is TRBV12-3 or TRBV12-4; perhaps TRBD1 as D (11 bases). The CDR3 has 20 amino acids. V was shortened by 4 bases and J by 10 bases, with 37 bases between the two germline ends. CDR3 nucleotide sequence: TGTGCCAGCAGTTCCCACGGGACAGGGGGGACTAGCGTTCTGGGGAGACACCAGTACTTC. It codes for CASSSHGTGGTSVLGRHQYF.

This clonotype has only a few counts. The chain employs TRBV19 and TRBJ2-7; D gene unclear. The CDR3 has 15 residues. V dropped 1 base and J dropped 2 bases, with 12 bases sitting between them. The V gene's germline CDR1 is LNHDA and CDR2 SQIVND (reference sequence). The CDR3 is CASSIAYGSTYEQYF. CDR3 sequence (DNA): TGTGCCAGTAGTATAGCGTACGGCTCTACCTACGAGCAGTACTTC.

The chain employs TRBV6-2 or TRBV6-3 and TRBJ2-5; the match to TRBD1 covers 8 bases. J gave up 5 bases and V 2 bases, and 7 bases lay outside the gene matches. The germline V gene has CDR1 MNHEY and CDR2 SVGEGT. This CDR3 is built from 15 residues. The CDR3 reads CASSYTNTGGETQYF. The CDR3 DNA reads as TGTGCCAGCAGTTACACCAACACAGGGGGTGAGACCCAGTACTTC.

The chain carries TRBV7-9 and TRBJ2-5, with D hard to call. V was trimmed by 2 bases and J by 4 bases, leaving 11 bases between them. Germline CDR1 and CDR2: SEHNR and FQNEAQ (reference sequence). The CDR3 loop spans 14 amino acids. The CDR3, as DNA: TGTGCCAGCAGCTTACCCCCTGGATCAGAGACCCAGTACTTC. Protein sequence: CASSLPPGSETQYF.

This clonotype was counted ten times or more. The DNA of the CDR3 is TGTGCCAGCAGCGCTAGGACAGGGGACACCTACGAGCAGTACTTC. Translated: CASSARTGDTYEQYF. The chain recombines TRBV4-2 with TRBJ2-7, with 9 bases matching TRBD1. The CDR3 runs to 15 residues. V lost 5 bases and J lost 2; bases outside the gene matches: 7. CDR1 is LGHNA, CDR2 YNFKEQ, per germline.

The chain combines TRBV24-1 with TRBJ2-7; D might be TRBD2 (6 bases). The germline CDR1 and CDR2 sequences are KGHDR and SFDVKD. V was shortened by 3 bases and J by 6 bases, with 11 bases between the two germline ends. The CDR3 length is 13 residues. The DNA for the CDR3 is TGTGCCACCAGTGATCAGGACTACTCCGAGCAGTACTTC. It is translated as CATSDQDYSEQYF.

The CDR3 sequence: CASTPFRVGETQYF. The CDR3 nucleotides read TGTGCCAGCACCCCATTTAGGGTGGGGGAGACCCAGTACTTC. The rearrangement uses TRBV6-1 and TRBJ2-5; no reliable D call. This CDR3 spans 14 amino acids. Germline V gives CDR1 MNHNS, CDR2 SASEGT. The V end was cut by 7 bases, the J end by 5 bases, with 17 bases between.

V gene TRBV20-1 combines with J gene TRBJ2-5; 12 nucleotides line up with TRBD2. V gave up 0 bases and J gave up 6 bases; unmatched junction bases: 11. The germline CDR1 and CDR2 sequences are DFQATT and SNEGSKA (reference sequence). This CDR3 spans 17 amino acids. The CDR3 region is CSARDISSGRAGQTQYF. CDR3 nucleotide sequence: TGCAGTGCTAGAGATATCTCTAGCGGGAGGGCCGGACAGACCCAGTACTTC.

The rearrangement joins TRBV6-5 to TRBJ1-2; D gene unclear. The CDR3 extends over 13 amino acids. Germline V gene data show CDR1 as MNHEY and CDR2 as SVGAGI. V was pared by 4 bases and J by 4 bases, with 10 bases between. CDR3 region: CASSSTNLYGYTF. CDR3 DNA sequence: TGTGCCAGCAGTTCGACAAACCTCTATGGCTACACCTTC.

The V gene is TRBV20-1, the J gene TRBJ2-3, with 10 bases aligning to TRBD1. Trimming took 1 base from V and 1 from J; bases not matched to a gene: 2. The CDR3 consists of 15 residues. The V gene's germline CDR1 is DFQATT and CDR2 SNEGSKA (reference sequence). CDR3 nucleotide sequence: TGCAGTGCTAGAGGCGGGACAGGGGGCACAGATACGCAGTATTTT. It specifies CSARGGTGGTDTQYF.

This clonotype was found a few times. The genes are TRBV29-1 and TRBJ2-1, with TRBD2 identical over 10 bases. CDR1 SQVTM and CDR2 ANQGSEA come from the germline V gene. The CDR3 runs to 13 residues. The trim removed 7 bases at V and 4 bases at J, leaving 4 bases unmatched. The CDR3 spells CSAAGGLYNEQFF. CDR3 bases: TGCAGCGCAGCGGGGGGGCTATACAATGAGCAGTTCTTC.

This chain links TRBV20-1 with TRBJ2-3, with a weak D call TRBD2 (7 bases). The CDR3 is 14 amino acids. Germline V gene sequence: CDR1 DFQATT, CDR2 SNEGSKA (reference sequence). V shed 3 bases and J shed 4 bases, with 14 bases lying between them. The DNA for the CDR3 is TGCAGTGCTAGTAGCGGAGGGGGGGCAGATACGCAGTATTTT. This gives the protein CSASSGGGADTQYF.

The chain employs TRBV28 and TRBJ2-7; TRBD2 agrees at 7 bases. The CDR3 runs 12 residues. With V trimmed by 7 bases and J by 2 bases, 2 bases remained unmatched. The germline V gene has CDR1 MDHEN and CDR2 SYDVKM. CDR3 coding DNA: TGTGCCAGCACAGGACTAGCCTACGAGCAGTACTTC. Protein: CASTGLAYEQYF.

This clonotype was seen ten or more times. Written as DNA, the CDR3 is TGCAGCGCCCTGGGGCAGCTTCTAACGCAGTATTTT. This codes for CSALGQLLTQYF. The chain links TRBV29-1 to TRBJ2-3, with D maybe TRBD1 (5 bases). The V and J ends lost 7 bases and 9 bases respectively, with 17 bases between them. There are 12 residues in the CDR3. From germline, CDR1 is SQVTM and CDR2 ANQGSEA.

The gene calls are TRBV12-3 or TRBV12-4 and TRBJ2-1, with 8 bases matching TRBD1. Trimming took 4 bases from V and 5 from J; bases not matched to a gene: 4. The CDR3 length is 14 residues. For the CDR3, the DNA is TGTGCCAGCAGTTCGGGACAGGTTAACAATGAGCAGTTCTTC. Its translation: CASSSGQVNNEQFF.

As for this clonotype: A clone one base away is much larger, so this may be a read error. This chain uses TRBV12-3 or TRBV12-4 with TRBJ2-5; 7 nucleotides agree with TRBD2. The CDR3 sequence is 12 residues long. CDR3 in amino acids: CASSSGRETQCF. CDR3 bases: TGTGCCAGCAGCTCAGGGCGGGAGACCCAGTGCTTC.

In its sample, this clonotype was seen many times. The chain uses TRBV29-1 and TRBJ2-7; unclear D gene. The CDR3 spans 13 residues. From germline, CDR1 is SQVTM and CDR2 ANQGSEA. V was shortened by 5 bases and J by 0 bases, with 11 bases between the two germline ends. The CDR3 DNA sequence: TGCAGCGTTTCGGACGCGATCTCCTACGAGCAGTACTTC. Its protein is CSVSDAISYEQYF.

Ten or more counts support this clonotype. The chain employs TRBV5-6 and TRBJ2-2; unclear D gene. This CDR3 region has 15 residues. Between the trimmed V and J ends, which lost 2 bases and 4 bases, there was a span of 12 bases. Germline V gives CDR1 SGHDT, CDR2 YYEEEE. Written as DNA, the CDR3 is TGTGCCAGCAGCTTAGGTGTCTTTACCACCGGGGAGCTGTTTTTT. As protein: CASSLGVFTTGELFF.

This clonotype was counted at least ten times. The V call is TRBV12-3 or TRBV12-4, the J call TRBJ2-3; 14 bases match TRBD2. V lost 6 bases to trimming and J lost 4 bases; unmatched junction nucleotides: 6. The CDR3 extends over 16 amino acids. DNA for the CDR3: TGTGCCAGCAGGGAGACTAGCGGGAGGGATCCAGATACGCAGTATTTT. It codes for CASRETSGRDPDTQYF.

The rearrangement uses TRBV5-6 and TRBJ2-7; D may correspond to TRBD1 or TRBD2 (5 bases each). Germline values: CDR1 SGHDT, CDR2 YYEEEE. CDR3 length: 15 amino acids. Trimming removed 0 bases from V and 3 bases from J, with 13 bases in between. CDR3: CASSLERGPHYEQYF. In nucleotides, the CDR3 is TGTGCCAGCAGCTTGGAAAGGGGACCTCACTACGAGCAGTACTTC.

At least ten counts were recorded for this clonotype. The rearrangement joins TRBV12-3 or TRBV12-4 to TRBJ1-2, with D possibly TRBD1 on 5 matching bases. The germline V and J ends were trimmed by 5 bases and 4 bases, with 14 bases remaining between them. This CDR3 has 14 residues. The CDR3 DNA reads as TGTGCCAGCAGTAGGTCAGGGATTACCTATGGCTACACCTTC. Its protein is CASSRSGITYGYTF.

The chain recombines TRBV25-1 with TRBJ1-2; no firm D call. This CDR3 region has 15 residues. V was clipped by 2 bases and J by 4 bases, with 14 bases between them. Germline CDR1 MGHDK, CDR2 SYGVNS. The CDR3 sequence is CASSERHPVGYGYTF. CDR3 nucleotide sequence: TGTGCCAGCAGTGAACGACACCCAGTGGGCTATGGCTACACCTTC.

This clonotype was found many times. This chain connects TRBV6-1 to TRBJ2-1; 8 positions match TRBD2. CDR1 and CDR2 from the germline V gene are MNHNS and SASEGT. Germline trimming cut 6 bases from V and 3 bases from J; bases unmatched to any gene: 7. The CDR3 is 15 amino acids. DNA of the CDR3: TGTGCCAGCAGAGGCGGTACTAGCGGCTACAATGAGCAGTTCTTC. Amino acids: CASRGGTSGYNEQFF.

The gene calls are TRBV4-3 and TRBJ2-4; tentatively, D is TRBD1 or TRBD2 (7 bases each). V lost 4 bases and J lost 7, with 14 bases in between. The CDR3 contains 14 residues. The V gene's germline CDR1 is LGHNA and CDR2 YSLEER. This CDR3 reads CASSLRGGNNIQYF. The DNA for the CDR3 is TGCGCCAGCAGCCTCAGGGGGGGCAATAACATTCAGTACTTC.

The chain uses TRBV30 and TRBJ1-5; D is undetermined. Trimming cost V 2 bases and J 2 bases, with 13 bases left between them. CDR1 and CDR2 (germline): GTSNPN, SVGIG (reference sequence). The CDR3 is 15 amino acids. The CDR3 DNA follows: TGTGCCTGGAGTACCGGTGGACCTGGCAATCAGCCCCAGCATTTT. It encodes CAWSTGGPGNQPQHF.

This clonotype has only a few counts. The gene calls are TRBV7-8 and TRBJ1-3, with D unresolved. The V end lost 2 bases, the J end lost 4 bases, and 6 bases lay between the germline ends. This CDR3 has 13 residues. CDR1 is SGHVS, CDR2 FQNEAQ, per germline. CDR3 nucleotide sequence: TGTGCCAGCAGCTTACTAGAGGGAAACACCATATATTTT. This sequence encodes CASSLLEGNTIYF.

This clonotype came up a few times. The rearrangement uses TRBV25-1 and TRBJ2-2; TRBD1 or TRBD2 may be the D gene (6 bases each). Germline-derived CDR1 and CDR2 are MGHDK and SYGVNS. V lost 8 bases and J lost 2, with 24 bases in between. This CDR3 is built from 18 residues. CDR3 nucleotide sequence: TGTGCCAGCTGGGGGGTTCGGGTAGGGGGACTTAACACCGGGGAGCTGTTTTTT. As protein: CASWGVRVGGLNTGELFF. Full variable domain (missing parts from reference TRBV25-1 and TRBJ2-2): EADIYQTPRYLVIGTGKKITLECSQTMGHDKMYWYQQDPGMELHLIHYSYGVNSTEKGDLSSESTVSRIRTEHFPLTLESARPSHTSQYLCASWGVRVGGLNTGELFFGEGSRLTVL.

The V call is TRBV4-1, the J call TRBJ1-1, with 7 bases aligning to TRBD1. This CDR3 contains 14 residues. The V segment lost 5 bases and the J segment 2 bases; nucleotides outside the gene matches: 5. Germline loops: CDR1 MGHRA, CDR2 YSYEKL. CDR3 nucleotides: TGCGCCAGCAGCAAGGGACAGTTTAACACTGAAGCTTTCTTT. Translating it yields CASSKGQFNTEAFF.